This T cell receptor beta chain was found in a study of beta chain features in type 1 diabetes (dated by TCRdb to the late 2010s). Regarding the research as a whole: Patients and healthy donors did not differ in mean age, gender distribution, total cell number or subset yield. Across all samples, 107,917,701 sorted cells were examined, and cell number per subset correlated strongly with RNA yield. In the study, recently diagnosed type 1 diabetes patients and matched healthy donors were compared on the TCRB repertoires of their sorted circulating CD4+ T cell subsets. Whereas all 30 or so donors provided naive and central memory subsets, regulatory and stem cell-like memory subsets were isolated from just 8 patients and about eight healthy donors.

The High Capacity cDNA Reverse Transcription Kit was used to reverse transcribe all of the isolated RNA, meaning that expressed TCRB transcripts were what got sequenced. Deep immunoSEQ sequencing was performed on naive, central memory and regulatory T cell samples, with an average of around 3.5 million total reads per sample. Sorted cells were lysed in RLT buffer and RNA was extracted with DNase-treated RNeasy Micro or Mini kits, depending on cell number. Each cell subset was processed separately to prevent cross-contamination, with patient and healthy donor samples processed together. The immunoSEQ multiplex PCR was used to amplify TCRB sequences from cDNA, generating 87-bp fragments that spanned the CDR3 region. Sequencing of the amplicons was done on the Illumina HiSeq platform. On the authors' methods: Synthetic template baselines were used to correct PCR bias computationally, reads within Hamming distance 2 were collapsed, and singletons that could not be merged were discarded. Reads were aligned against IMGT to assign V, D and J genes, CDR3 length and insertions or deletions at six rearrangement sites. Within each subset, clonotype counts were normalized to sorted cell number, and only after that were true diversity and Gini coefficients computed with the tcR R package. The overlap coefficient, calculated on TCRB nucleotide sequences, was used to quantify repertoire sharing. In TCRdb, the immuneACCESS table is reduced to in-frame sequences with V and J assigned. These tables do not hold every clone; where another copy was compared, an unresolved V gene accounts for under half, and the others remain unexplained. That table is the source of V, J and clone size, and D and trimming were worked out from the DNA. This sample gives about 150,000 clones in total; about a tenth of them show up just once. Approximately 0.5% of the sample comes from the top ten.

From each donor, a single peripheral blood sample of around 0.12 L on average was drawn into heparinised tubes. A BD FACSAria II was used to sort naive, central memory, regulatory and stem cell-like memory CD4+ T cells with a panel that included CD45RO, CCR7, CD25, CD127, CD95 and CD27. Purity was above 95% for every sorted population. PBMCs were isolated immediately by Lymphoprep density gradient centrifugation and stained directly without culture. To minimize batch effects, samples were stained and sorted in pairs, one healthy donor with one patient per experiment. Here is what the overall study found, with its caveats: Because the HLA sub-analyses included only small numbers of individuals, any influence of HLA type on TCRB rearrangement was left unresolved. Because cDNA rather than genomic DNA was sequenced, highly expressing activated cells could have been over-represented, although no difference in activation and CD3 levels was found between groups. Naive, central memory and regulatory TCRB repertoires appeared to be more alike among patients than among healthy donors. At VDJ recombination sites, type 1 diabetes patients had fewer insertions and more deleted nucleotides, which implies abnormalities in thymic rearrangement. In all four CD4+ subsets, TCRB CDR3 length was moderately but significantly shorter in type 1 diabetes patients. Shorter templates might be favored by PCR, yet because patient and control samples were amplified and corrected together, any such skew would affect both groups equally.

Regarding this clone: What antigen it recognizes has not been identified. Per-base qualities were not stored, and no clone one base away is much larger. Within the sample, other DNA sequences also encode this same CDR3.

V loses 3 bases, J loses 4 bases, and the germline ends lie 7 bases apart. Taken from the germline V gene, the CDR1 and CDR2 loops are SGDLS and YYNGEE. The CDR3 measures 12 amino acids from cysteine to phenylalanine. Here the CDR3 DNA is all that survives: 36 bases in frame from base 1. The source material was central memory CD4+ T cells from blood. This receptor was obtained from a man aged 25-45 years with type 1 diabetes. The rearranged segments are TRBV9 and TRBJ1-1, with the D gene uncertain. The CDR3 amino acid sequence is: CASSASGTEAFF. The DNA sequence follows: TGTGCCAGCAGCGCGAGTGGCACTGAAGCTTTCTTT.